This T cell receptor (beta chain) comes out of a study of regulatory T cells in long-lasting Graves disease (dated by TCRdb to about 2021). Concerning the study at large: Persistent Graves' disease was defined as antithyroid drug treatment for over 5 years with persistently positive TSH receptor autoantibodies. In the clinical cohort, patients with persistent Graves' disease had used antithyroid drugs for an average of around 9.3 years. Persistent Graves' disease patients were compared with newly diagnosed Graves' disease patients by peripheral blood TCR sequencing and RNA sequencing. A total of roughly 35 samples were covered by TCR sequencing, comprising about 13 persistent and around 20 newly diagnosed Graves' disease patients. The study was registered as a clinical trial and conducted in China.

As regards this clonotype: The specificity of this receptor is unknown. Qualities for individual bases were not recorded, and no much larger clone is one base off.

V is shortened by 1 base, J by 0 bases, and the region joining them spans 19 bases. The CDR1 and CDR2 encoded by the germline V gene are SGHTA and FQGTGA. The CDR3 sequence holds 19 residues, the cysteine and phenylalanine included. Here the CDR3 DNA is all that survives: 57 bases in frame from base 1. The sample's time point label, decoded: persistent/refractory GD, antithyroid drugs over 5 years with positive TRAb. For both TCR sequencing and RNA sequencing, RNA was extracted from PBMCs using TRIzol. Graves' disease was diagnosed according to American Thyroid Association guidelines. The patients came from an endocrinology department in Xi'an, China. Each patient gave approximately 8.8 milliliters of peripheral blood, collected in an EDTA anticoagulant tube. Ficoll Paque Plus density gradient separation was used to isolate PBMCs, and no further T cell sorting was done. RNA quality was checked with an Agilent 2100 Bioanalyzer and agarose gel, and concentration with a NanoDrop 2000.

Library preparation was by multiplex PCR. Sequenced on an Illumina HiSeq 4000. iRepertoire HTBI primers and Arm-PCR amplification of CDR3 regions were used to construct TCR beta libraries. Before sequencing, the PCR products underwent gel purification. The published analysis was carried out like this. Across samples, around 62 TRBV and roughly 15 TRBJ segments were identified and used for gene usage analysis of CDR3 amino acid clonotypes. Filtered high-quality paired reads were merged into contigs using COPE and FqMerger. BLAST was used to align contigs to the IMGT TRBV, TRBD and TRBJ reference genes, and CDR3 was defined following IMGT. Highly expanded clones were defined as clonotypes with a frequency above 0.1%. Shannon entropy served as the measure of repertoire diversity, while the Gini coefficient captured V-J evenness. Public clonotypes were defined as clonotypes shared by more than one individual. TCRdb reprocessing: public reads trimmed at Q25 with fastp, clones called with MiXCR, in-frame beta chains kept. Rows are combined by CDR3 protein, so each entry shows the most common genes and DNA. In this record, the V and J calls reflect TCRdb's handling and not the investigators' own analysis. The sample table holds 310,000 or so distinct CDR3 sequences, of which 20% to 25% were seen once. The ten largest clones add up to just over 55% of the sample.

Overall study results and their limits: Sequencing and analysis were limited to the TCR beta chain. Preferential use of TRBV28, TRBJ1-2 and TRBJ2-5 was observed in persistent disease, whereas TRBV20-1 and TRBJ2-1 were favored in newly diagnosed disease. A larger number of public clonotypes was shared among persistent patients (2,741) than among newly diagnosed patients (approximately 930). The authors acknowledged the small sample size as a limitation that may reduce accuracy. Compared with newly diagnosed patients, persistent Graves' disease patients had lower TCR Shannon entropy and fewer highly expanded clones, which suggests clonal expansion. Because the primary lesion, thyroid tissue, could not be accessed, the study looked at peripheral blood alone.

The V gene is TRBV7-3 and the J gene is TRBJ1-5; the D gene is unclear. The TCR was taken from a female donor with Graves disease. Specimen: peripheral blood mononuclear cells (PBMCs), collected when the disease was refractory, from a patient treated with antithyroid drugs. Here is the DNA: TGTGCCAGCAGCTTAAAATTGCGGTTACGGTTTAATAGCAATCAGCCCCAGCATTTT. Translated, this gives CASSLKLRLRFNSNQPQHF.